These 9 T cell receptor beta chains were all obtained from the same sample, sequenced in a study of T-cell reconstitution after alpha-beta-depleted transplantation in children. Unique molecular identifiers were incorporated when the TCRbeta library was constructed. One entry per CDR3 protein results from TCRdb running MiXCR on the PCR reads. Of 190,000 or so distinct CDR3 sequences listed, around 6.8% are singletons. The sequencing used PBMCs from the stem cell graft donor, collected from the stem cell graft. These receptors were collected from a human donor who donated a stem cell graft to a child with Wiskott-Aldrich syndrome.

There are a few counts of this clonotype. In DNA form, the CDR3 reads TGCGCCAGCAGCCTACTGGTCGGGACAGGGGATTTTGGATGGTCCTACGAGCAGTACTTC. It translates to CASSLLVGTGDFGWSYEQYF. V gene TRBV5-1 combines with J gene TRBJ2-7, with 10 bases lining up with TRBD1. Losses at the gene ends were 4 bases for V and 1 base for J; bases not matched to a gene: 20. Germline V lookup: CDR1 SGHRS, CDR2 YFSETQ. The CDR3 length is 20 residues.

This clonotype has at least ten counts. CDR3 protein: CASSYSASPGANVLTF. Here the CDR3 DNA reads TGTGCCAGCAGTTACTCGGCAAGCCCTGGGGCCAACGTCCTGACTTTC. The chain recombines TRBV6-5 with TRBJ2-6, with D hard to call. This CDR3 has 16 residues. In germline, CDR1 is MNHEY, CDR2 SVGAGI. Trimming took 0 bases from V and 2 from J, leaving 8 bases between them.

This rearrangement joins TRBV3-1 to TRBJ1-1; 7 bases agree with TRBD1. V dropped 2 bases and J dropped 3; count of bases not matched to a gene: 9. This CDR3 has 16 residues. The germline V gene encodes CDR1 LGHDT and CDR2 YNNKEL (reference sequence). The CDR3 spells CASSQPPGQTDTEAFF. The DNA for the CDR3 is TGTGCCAGCAGCCAACCTCCGGGACAGACGGACACTGAAGCTTTCTTT.

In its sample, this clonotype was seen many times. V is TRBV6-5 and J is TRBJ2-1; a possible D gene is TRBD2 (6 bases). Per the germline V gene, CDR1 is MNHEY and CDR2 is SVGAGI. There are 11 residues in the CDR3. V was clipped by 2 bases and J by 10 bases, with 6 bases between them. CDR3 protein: CASSYGGEQFF. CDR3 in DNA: TGTGCCAGCAGTTACGGAGGGGAGCAGTTCTTC.

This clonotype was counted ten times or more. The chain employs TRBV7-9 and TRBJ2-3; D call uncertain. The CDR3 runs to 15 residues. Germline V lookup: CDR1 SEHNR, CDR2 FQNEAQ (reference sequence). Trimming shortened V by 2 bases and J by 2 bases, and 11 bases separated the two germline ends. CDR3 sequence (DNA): TGTGCCAGCAGCTTAAACCCATCCCCCACAGATACGCAGTATTTT. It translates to CASSLNPSPTDTQYF.

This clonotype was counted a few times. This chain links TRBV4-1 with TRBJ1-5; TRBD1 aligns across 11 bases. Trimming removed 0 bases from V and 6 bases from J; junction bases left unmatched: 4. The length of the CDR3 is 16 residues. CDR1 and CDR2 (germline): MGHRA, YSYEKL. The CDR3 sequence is CASSQDWTGGVQPQHF. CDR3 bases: TGCGCCAGCAGCCAAGATTGGACAGGGGGCGTTCAGCCCCAGCATTTT.

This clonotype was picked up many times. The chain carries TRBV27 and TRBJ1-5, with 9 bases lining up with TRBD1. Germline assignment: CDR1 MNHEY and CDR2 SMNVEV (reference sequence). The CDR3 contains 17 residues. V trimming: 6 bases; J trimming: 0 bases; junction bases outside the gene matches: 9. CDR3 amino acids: CASRRTGTGNSNQPQHF. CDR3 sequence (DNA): TGTGCCAGCAGACGAACCGGGACAGGGAATAGCAATCAGCCCCAGCATTTT.

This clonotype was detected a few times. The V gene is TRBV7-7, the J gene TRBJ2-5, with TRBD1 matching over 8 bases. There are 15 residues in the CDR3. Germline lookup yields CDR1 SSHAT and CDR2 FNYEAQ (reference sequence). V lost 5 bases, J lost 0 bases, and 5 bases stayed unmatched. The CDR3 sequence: CASSLDRGYQETQYF. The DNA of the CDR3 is TGTGCCAGCAGCCTCGACAGGGGCTACCAAGAGACCCAGTACTTC. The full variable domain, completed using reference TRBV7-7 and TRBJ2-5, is GAGVSQSPRYKVTKRGQDVTLRCDPISSHATLYWYQQALGQGPEFLTYFNYEAQPDKSGLPSDRFSAERPEGSISTLTIQRTEQRDSAMYRCASSLDRGYQETQYFGPGTRLLVL.

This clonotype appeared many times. The CDR3 DNA follows: TGTGCCTGGACGCCGAGCTCTGGAGGGCCGGAGCAGTTCTTC. This sequence encodes CAWTPSSGGPEQFF. This chain joins TRBV30 and TRBJ2-1, with D possibly being TRBD2 (6 bases). This CDR3 is built from 14 residues. Between the trimmed V and J ends, which lost 4 bases and 10 bases, there was a span of 20 bases. In germline, CDR1 is GTSNPN, CDR2 SVGIG (reference sequence).